This is a list of T cell receptor beta chains from one sample in a study of shared T cell receptors in the human thymus. TCRdb keeps only in-frame clones here, not all; method: immunoSEQ multiplex PCR. Altogether 640,000 or so clones are present, about 90% being singletons, with the ten largest covering roughly 0.0087%. The same sample was also studied in work on human thymus T cells.

The sequenced sample consisted of thymocytes. These receptors were obtained from a boy under three years old with a congenital heart defect. Both conserved end residues are part of each CDR3. The order of the fields is V gene, J gene, clone size, D gene, CDR3 protein, CDR3 DNA. D genes are given only for firm matches. Not all rows give a size; the values are once, few, many and, for expanded clones, a class.

TRBV7-8	TRBJ1-2	.	.	CASSRRRYGYTF	TGTGCCAGCAGCCGCAGGCGCTATGGCTACACCTTC
TRBV19	TRBJ1-1	.	TRBD1	CASHSGDRGDLNTEAFF	TGTGCCAGTCATTCAGGGGACAGGGGGGACCTGAACACTGAAGCTTTCTTT
TRBV27	TRBJ2-7	.	.	CASSTGTDTKALVYEQYF	TGTGCCAGCAGTACAGGGACGGATACTAAGGCGTTGGTCTACGAGCAGTACTTC
TRBV4-3	TRBJ2-7	.	.	CASSQDGSGTGAFEQYF	TGCGCCAGCAGCCAAGATGGTTCCGGGACTGGTGCTTTCGAGCAGTACTTC
TRBV4-3	TRBJ2-1	.	TRBD1	CASSQGTGVDEQFF	TGCGCCAGCAGCCAAGGGACAGGGGTTGATGAGCAGTTCTTC
TRBV28	TRBJ1-1	.	.	CASSPQRNTEAFF	TGTGCCAGCAGCCCACAGAGGAACACTGAAGCTTTCTTT
TRBV27	TRBJ2-5	once	TRBD2	CASRQGASGGAGTQYF	TGTGCCAGCAGGCAAGGGGCAAGCGGGGGGGCTGGGACCCAGTACTTC
TRBV5-4	TRBJ1-1	.	TRBD1	CASRVGTEKNTEAFF	TGTGCCAGCAGAGTTGGGACAGAAAAGAACACTGAAGCTTTCTTT
TRBV7-3	TRBJ2-3	.	TRBD2	CASSTGTSGGLSTDTQYF	TGTGCCAGCAGCACCGGGACTAGCGGGGGCCTCAGCACAGATACGCAGTATTTT
TRBV5-1	TRBJ1-4	.	TRBD1	CASSSDRDNEKLFF	TGCGCCAGCAGCTCGGACAGGGATAATGAAAAACTGTTTTTT
TRBV19	TRBJ1-3	.	TRBD1	CASSNGTGGVGTGNTIYF	TGTGCCAGTAGTAACGGGACAGGGGGCGTAGGTACTGGAAACACCATATATTTT
TRBV28	TRBJ1-2	.	.	CASSSSGTSYGYTF	TGTGCCAGCAGTAGCTCAGGTACCTCTTACGGCTACACCTTC
TRBV29-1	TRBJ2-1	.	.	CSVEIPFGGGGWVWEQFF	TGCAGCGTTGAAATCCCGTTCGGAGGGGGGGGCTGGGTGTGGGAGCAGTTCTTC
TRBV5-6	TRBJ1-5	.	.	CASSFCSGKQYRSNQPQHF	TGTGCCAGCAGCTTTTGCTCCGGGAAACAATATAGGAGCAATCAGCCCCAGCATTTT
TRBV14	TRBJ2-3	once	.	CASSQAGGTDTQYF	TGTGCCAGCAGCCAAGCAGGTGGCACAGATACGCAGTATTTT
TRBV5-1	TRBJ2-5	once	.	CASSFPLQETQYF	TGCGCCAGCAGCTTTCCCCTGCAAGAGACCCAGTACTTC
TRBV19	TRBJ2-3	.	.	CASRMGGRADTQYF	TGTGCCAGTAGGATGGGGGGTAGGGCAGATACGCAGTATTTT
TRBV19	TRBJ2-7	.	.	CASSIDWQGKGGYYEQYF	TGTGCCAGTAGTATAGACTGGCAGGGAAAAGGGGGTTATTACGAGCAGTACTTC
TRBV27	TRBJ2-1	.	TRBD2	CASSPRTSFDEQFF	TGTGCCAGCAGTCCACGGACTAGCTTCGATGAGCAGTTCTTC
TRBV5-6	TRBJ2-7	.	TRBD2	CASSSTTGLAGSYEQYF	TGTGCCAGCAGCTCCACTACGGGACTAGCGGGTTCCTACGAGCAGTACTTC
TRBV9	TRBJ1-2	.	.	CASSVDAVTLYGYTF	TGTGCCAGCAGCGTAGACGCGGTCACACTCTATGGCTACACCTTC
TRBV19	TRBJ2-1	.	TRBD1	CASRHLDRENEQFF	TGTGCCAGTAGACACCTCGACAGGGAGAATGAGCAGTTCTTC
TRBV9	TRBJ1-5	.	TRBD1	CASSVGTGGNQPQHF	TGTGCCAGCAGCGTCGGGACAGGGGGGAATCAGCCCCAGCATTTT
TRBV9	TRBJ2-3	.	.	CASTGKEGTDTQYF	TGTGCCAGCACCGGAAAGGAGGGAACAGATACGCAGTATTTT
TRBV18	TRBJ2-6	.	.	CASSLDRRTGANVLTF	TGTGCCAGCTCGCTAGACAGGAGAACTGGGGCCAACGTCCTGACTTTC
TRBV28	TRBJ2-5	.	.	CASSATSPQETQYF	TGTGCCAGCAGCGCAACTAGCCCACAAGAGACCCAGTACTTC
TRBV18	TRBJ1-4	.	TRBD1	CASSPRRGQANEKLFF	TGTGCCAGCTCACCGAGGAGGGGACAGGCTAATGAAAAACTGTTTTTT
TRBV27	TRBJ2-3	.	.	CASSLSGRVPTDTQYF	TGTGCCAGCAGCCTATCGGGGAGAGTCCCCACAGATACGCAGTATTTT
TRBV14	TRBJ2-2	.	TRBD1	CASSQDRVKRQGNAGELFF	TGTGCCAGCAGCCAAGATCGGGTTAAGAGACAGGGAAACGCCGGGGAGCTGTTTTTT
TRBV5-1	TRBJ2-7	.	TRBD1	CASSQTRQERGPYEQYF	TGCGCCAGCAGCCAAACCCGACAGGAAAGGGGGCCCTACGAGCAGTACTTC
TRBV6-1	TRBJ2-7	.	.	CASSFRSSYEQYF	TGTGCCAGCAGTTTCCGGAGCTCCTACGAGCAGTACTTC
TRBV30	TRBJ1-1	once	TRBD1	CAWSTRDRPETEAFF	TGTGCCTGGAGTACTAGGGACAGGCCGGAGACTGAAGCTTTCTTT
TRBV5-6	TRBJ2-2	.	.	CASSFRTVTGELFF	TGTGCCAGCAGCTTCCGGACAGTCACCGGGGAGCTGTTTTTT
TRBV5-6	TRBJ1-4	.	.	CASSGGTDNEKLFF	TGTGCCAGCAGCGGCGGGACTGATAATGAAAAACTGTTTTTT
TRBV6-5	TRBJ2-3	.	TRBD2	CASSYSGSGSPDTQYF	TGTGCCAGCAGTTACTCGGGTAGCGGGAGTCCAGATACGCAGTATTTT
TRBV5-1	TRBJ2-7	.	.	CASSFGVQPSYEQYF	TGCGCCAGCAGCTTTGGTGTACAACCTTCTTACGAGCAGTACTTC